The 8 T cell receptor beta chains listed next were all sequenced from one sample in a study of blood T cell repertoires in COVID-19. The repertoire was sequenced with immunoSEQ multiplex PCR; TCRdb's copy has only in-frame clones and lacks some. Among 200,000 to 300,000 clones listed, about 88% were seen once. Specimen: peripheral blood. The source is a man aged 55 to 70 who had recovered from COVID-19.

The chain uses TRBV6-5 and TRBJ1-6; D gene uncertain. V lost 0 bases and J 5 bases, leaving 8 bases between the germline ends. Per germline, CDR1 MNHEY and CDR2 SVGAGI. The CDR3 spans 15 residues. CDR3: CASSYSNRNNSPLHF. The CDR3, as DNA: TGTGCCAGCAGTTACTCGAACAGAAATAATTCACCCCTCCACTTT.

The chain has TRBV2 and TRBJ1-2; TRBD1 is a possible D gene (6 bases). The germline V gene encodes CDR1 SNHLY and CDR2 FYNNEI. This CDR3 is built from 15 residues. V gave up 3 bases and J gave up 4 bases, with 15 bases separating them. The CDR3 is CASSDRTVSVYGYTF. The CDR3 bases are TGTGCCAGCAGTGACCGGACAGTTTCCGTCTATGGCTACACCTTC.

The chain uses TRBV11-2 and TRBJ2-1; a possible D gene is TRBD2 (6 bases). There are 16 residues in the CDR3. Trimming shortened V by 3 bases and J by 0 bases, and 12 bases separated the two germline ends. The germline gives CDR1 SGHAT, CDR2 FQNNGV. CDR3 in amino acids: CASSLDYRISYNEQFF. DNA for the CDR3: TGTGCCAGCAGCTTGGACTACCGAATCTCCTACAATGAGCAGTTCTTC.

The chain couples TRBV19 to TRBJ1-2, with 9 positions matching TRBD1. Unmatched junction bases numbered 16, after V lost 7 bases and J lost 10 bases. The CDR3 is 15 amino acids. Germline CDR1 reads LNHDA; CDR2 reads SQIVND (reference sequence). CDR3 nucleotide sequence: TGTGCCAGTACCATCCCGGGACAGGGCAGGAAAGTCTACACCTTC. This codes for CASTIPGQGRKVYTF.

The chain combines TRBV19 with TRBJ2-2, with 7 bases aligning to TRBD1. V lost 6 bases, J lost 0 bases, and 4 bases stayed unmatched. This CDR3 contains 15 residues. Germline loops: CDR1 LNHDA, CDR2 SQIVND (reference sequence). The CDR3 coding sequence is TGTGCCAGTAGAACCGACAGGGCGAACACCGGGGAGCTGTTTTTT. Protein: CASRTDRANTGELFF.

DNA of the CDR3: TGTGCCAGCAGCTTAGGTGGCTCCGTGGTGGCGACCCAGTACTTC. The encoded protein is CASSLGGSVVATQYF. The rearrangement links TRBV7-9 to TRBJ2-5; D is unclear. Per the germline V gene, CDR1 is SEHNR and CDR2 is FQNEAQ (reference sequence). The CDR3 is 15 amino acids. Between the trimmed V and J ends, which lost 1 base and 7 bases, there was a span of 16 bases.

The CDR3 protein is CAWSVTSGETQYF. The CDR3 nucleotides are TGTGCCTGGAGTGTCACTAGCGGTGAGACCCAGTACTTC. The V gene is TRBV30, the J gene TRBJ2-5; TRBD2 aligns across 8 bases. CDR1 is GTSNPN and CDR2 is SVGIG in the germline V gene (reference sequence). The trim removed 0 bases at V and 5 bases at J, leaving 2 bases unmatched. The CDR3 is made up of 13 amino acids. Full variable domain (outside the CDR3, taken from reference TRBV30 and TRBJ2-5): SQTIHQWPATLVQPVGSPLSLECTVEGTSNPNLYWYRQAAGRGLQLLFYSVGIGQISSEVPQNLSASRPQDRQFILSSKKLLLSDSGFYLCAWSVTSGETQYFGPGTRLLVL.

V and J are TRBV5-4 and TRBJ1-2; 7 bases are shared with TRBD1. V trimming: 2 bases; J trimming: 6 bases; junction bases outside the gene matches: 4. The CDR3 has 13 residues. Per the germline V gene, CDR1 is SGHNT and CDR2 is YYREEE (reference sequence). CDR3 residues: CASSFGQDNGYTF. The CDR3 nucleotides are TGTGCCAGCAGCTTCGGACAGGATAATGGCTACACCTTC.